These 23 T cell receptor beta chains were sequenced from one sample in a study of blood T cell repertoires in COVID-19. Measured with immunoSEQ multiplex PCR; TCRdb has only the in-frame clones, and not every one. The sample has around 81,000 clones, roughly 86% seen once. The source material was peripheral blood. The receptors stem from a woman aged 60 to 75 with acute or convalescent COVID-19.

This clone was observed once. This chain uses TRBV4-1 with TRBJ2-7; 8 nucleotides line up with TRBD1. Germline V CDR1 and CDR2: MGHRA, YSYEKL. The CDR3 totals 14 residues. V lost 3 bases and J lost 6; bases outside the gene matches: 7. CDR3 nucleotide sequence: TGCGCCAGCAGCCAGGACAGGGTCAAGACCGAGCAGTACTTC. This encodes CASSQDRVKTEQYF.

The chain's CDR3 is CASSPGQVNTEAFF. CDR3 coding DNA: TGTGCCAGCAGTCCGGGACAGGTGAACACTGAAGCTTTCTTT. V is TRBV27 and J is TRBJ1-1; 8 nucleotides line up with TRBD1. Germline V gives CDR1 MNHEY, CDR2 SMNVEV (reference sequence). The CDR3 spans 14 residues. V trimming: 5 bases; J trimming: 0 bases; junction bases outside the gene matches: 2.

The chain links TRBV6-6 to TRBJ1-2; maybe TRBD1 (5 bases). V was shortened by 4 bases and J by 8 bases, with 20 bases between the two germline ends. CDR3 size: 15 residues. Germline loops: CDR1 MNHNY, CDR2 SVGAGI (reference sequence). CDR3 nucleotides: TGTGCCAGCAGTTCGACAGCATCAGGGCTATGGGGCTACACCTTC. Protein sequence: CASSSTASGLWGYTF.

The rearrangement links TRBV14 to TRBJ1-5; 7 bases are a match to TRBD1. J gave up 10 bases and V 4 bases, and 7 bases lay outside the gene matches. In germline, CDR1 is SGHDN, CDR2 FVKESK. The CDR3 is 13 residues long. The CDR3 is CASSLSRGSPQHF. CDR3 bases: TGTGCCAGCAGCCTGAGCAGGGGGTCCCCCCAGCATTTT. The full variable domain, its missing parts supplied by reference TRBV14 and TRBJ1-5, is EAGVTQFPSHSVIEKGQTVTLRCDPISGHDNLYWYRRVMGKEIKFLLHFVKESKQDESGMPNNRFLAERTGGTYSTLKVQPAELEDSGVYFCASSLSRGSPQHFGDGTRLSIL.

This clone was seen more than once but under ten times. The rearrangement joins TRBV7-2 to TRBJ1-5; D gene ambiguous. This CDR3 region has 13 residues. Germline lookup yields CDR1 SGHTA and CDR2 FQGNSA. Trimming shortened V by 4 bases and J by 5 bases, and 9 bases separated the two germline ends. Here the CDR3 DNA reads TGTGCCAGCAGCTATACGAGTGATCAGCCCCAGCATTTT. It specifies CASSYTSDQPQHF. Supplemented by reference TRBV7-2 and TRBJ1-5, the full variable domain reads GAGVSQSPSNKVTEKGKDVELRCDPISGHTALYWYRQSLGQGLEFLIYFQGNSAPDKSGLPSDRFSAERTGGSVSTLTIQRTQQEDSAVYLCASSYTSDQPQHFGDGTRLSIL.

The gene calls are TRBV5-1 and TRBJ2-7, with a tentative D call TRBD1 (5 bases). The CDR3 is made up of 13 amino acids. CDR1 is SGHRS and CDR2 is YFSETQ in the germline V gene. The V end lost 1 base, the J end lost 0 bases, and 5 bases lay between the germline ends. The DNA of the CDR3 is TGCGCCAGCAGCTTGCAGGGCTCCTACGAGCAGTACTTC. As protein: CASSLQGSYEQYF.

The rearrangement uses TRBV6-6 and TRBJ2-7; 7 bases match TRBD1. The length of the CDR3 is 15 residues. Germline CDR1 and CDR2: MNHNY and SVGAGI (reference sequence). V lost 5 bases, J lost 1 base, and 8 bases stayed unmatched. The DNA of the CDR3 is TGTGCCAGCAGTCCCCCAGACAGGGCGTCCTACGAGCAGTACTTC. Its translation: CASSPPDRASYEQYF.

This chain joins TRBV7-2 and TRBJ1-6; no clear D. Germline V CDR1 and CDR2: SGHTA, FQGNSA. The CDR3 loop spans 17 amino acids. V lost 2 bases to trimming and J lost 0 bases, with 11 bases between them. CDR3 amino acids: CASSLSFVLSYNSPLHF. Here the CDR3 DNA reads TGTGCCAGCAGCTTATCATTTGTACTCTCCTATAATTCACCCCTCCACTTT. Variable domain in full (rest from reference TRBV7-2 and TRBJ1-6): GAGVSQSPSNKVTEKGKDVELRCDPISGHTALYWYRQSLGQGLEFLIYFQGNSAPDKSGLPSDRFSAERTGGSVSTLTIQRTQQEDSAVYLCASSLSFVLSYNSPLHFGNGTRLTVT.

This chain links TRBV3-1 (or the pseudogene TRBV3-2) with TRBJ2-1; the match to TRBD2 covers 12 bases. Germline-derived CDR1 and CDR2 are LGHDT and YNNKEL (reference sequence). The CDR3 extends over 16 amino acids. The ends lost 5 bases at V and 6 bases at J; junction bases unmatched: 8. CDR3 in amino acids: CASSSPGLAGFNEQFF. The CDR3 DNA is TGTGCCAGCAGCTCCCCTGGACTAGCGGGATTCAATGAGCAGTTCTTC.

The chain combines TRBV10-2 with TRBJ1-1; D possibly corresponds to TRBD1 (5 bases). The CDR3 runs 16 residues. Trimming left V 4 bases short and J 1 base short, with 16 bases between. The germline V gene encodes CDR1 WSHSY and CDR2 SAAADI. The CDR3 DNA sequence: TGCGCCAGCAGTGGGCTGTCTGAGACAGCGAACACTGAAGCTTTCTTT. This encodes CASSGLSETANTEAFF.

J is TRBJ1-5 and V is TRBV4-1; 7 bases line up with TRBD1. The J segment lost 2 bases and the V segment lost 4 bases, leaving 2 bases of the junction unmatched. Germline V gene lookup returns CDR1 MGHRA and CDR2 YSYEKL. CDR3 length: 14 amino acids. CDR3 DNA: TGCGCCAGCAGCCCTGGACAGGGCAATCAGCCCCAGCATTTT. As protein: CASSPGQGNQPQHF.

The V and J genes are TRBV3-1 (or the pseudogene TRBV3-2) and TRBJ2-7; 9 bases agree with TRBD2. In germline, CDR1 is LGHDT, CDR2 YNNKEL (reference sequence). The CDR3 has 13 residues. The V and J ends lost 7 bases and 4 bases, in that order; junction bases with no gene match: 5. DNA for the CDR3: TGTGCCAGCACCCTTAGCGGGGGTTACGAGCAGTACTTC. This codes for CASTLSGGYEQYF.

This clone was observed a handful of times. V gene TRBV28 combines with J gene TRBJ2-3; possible D gene TRBD2, 6 bases. The CDR3 loop spans 12 amino acids. V was trimmed by 4 bases and J by 9 bases, leaving 11 bases between them. Germline V gene lookup returns CDR1 MDHEN and CDR2 SYDVKM. CDR3 nucleotides: TGTGCCAGCAGTTCAGGGACTCCAACGCAGTATTTT. This encodes CASSSGTPTQYF.

The chain couples TRBV20-1 to TRBJ2-3, with 10 positions matching TRBD2. CDR3 length: 16 residues. Per the germline V gene, CDR1 is DFQATT and CDR2 is SNEGSKA (reference sequence). The V segment lost 3 bases and the J segment 5 bases; nucleotides outside the gene matches: 11. The CDR3 coding sequence is TGCAGTGCTAGTGGATCCTTAGCGGGAGGAGGAGATACGCAGTATTTT. Amino acids: CSASGSLAGGGDTQYF.

The V gene is TRBV3-1 (or the pseudogene TRBV3-2), the J gene TRBJ1-3; possible D gene TRBD1, 5 bases. This CDR3 has 15 amino acids. The germline gives CDR1 LGHDT, CDR2 YNNKEL (reference sequence). With 0 bases removed from V and 6 bases from J, the gap between germline ends came to 12 bases. CDR3 bases: TGTGCCAGCAGCCAAGATCTAACGGGGGAAAACACCATATATTTT. This encodes CASSQDLTGENTIYF.

The rearrangement links TRBV10-3 to TRBJ2-1; 11 nucleotides align to TRBD2. Trimming removed 7 bases from V and 4 bases from J; junction bases left unmatched: 9. The CDR3 runs to 16 residues. Germline loops: CDR1 ENHRY, CDR2 SYGVKD. In DNA, the CDR3 is TGTGCCATCAACCCCACCGGGACTAGCGGTTACAATGAGCAGTTCTTC. This encodes CAINPTGTSGYNEQFF.

V is TRBV12-3 or TRBV12-4 and J is TRBJ1-5; unclear D gene. Trimming took off 2 bases at V and 15 bases at J, with 17 bases between the two ends. The CDR3 is 13 amino acids. The CDR3 loop is CASSLWLGRVPHF. In DNA, the CDR3 is TGTGCCAGCAGTTTATGGCTAGGCCGGGTTCCGCATTTT.

This clone was observed a handful of times. The sample carries other DNA sequences with the same CDR3. V usage is TRBV4-1 and J usage is TRBJ1-1; weak D call: TRBD1 (6 bases). Germline V gene lookup returns CDR1 MGHRA and CDR2 YSYEKL. Trimming pared 4 bases from V and 2 bases from J, leaving 11 bases between. The CDR3 is made up of 14 amino acids. The CDR3 nucleotides read TGCGCCAGCAGCCCAGAGACAGGCAACACTGAAGCTTTCTTT. Protein: CASSPETGNTEAFF.

The J gene is TRBJ2-1, the V gene TRBV3-1 (or the pseudogene TRBV3-2); D is possibly TRBD2 (7 bases). CDR1 is LGHDT and CDR2 is YNNKEL in the germline V gene (reference sequence). CDR3 length: 18 residues. V was pared by 1 base and J by 0 bases, with 16 bases between. CDR3 amino acids: CASSQVLGGGSSYNEQFF. The CDR3 region has the DNA TGTGCCAGCAGCCAAGTCTTAGGGGGGGGCAGCTCCTACAATGAGCAGTTCTTC.

This chain's CDR3 is CASSAGLQETQYF. The CDR3 DNA is TGTGCCAGTAGTGCGGGTTTACAAGAGACCCAGTACTTC. The chain combines TRBV19 with TRBJ2-5, with a weak D call TRBD2 (5 bases). Germline V gene lookup returns CDR1 LNHDA and CDR2 SQIVND (reference sequence). The CDR3 contains 13 residues. V dropped 5 bases and J dropped 2 bases, with 9 bases sitting between them.

The V gene is TRBV5-5, the J gene TRBJ2-7; TRBD2 might be the D (5 bases). Per the germline V gene, CDR1 is SGHKS and CDR2 is YYEKEE (reference sequence). The CDR3 length is 12 residues. The V end was cut by 4 bases, the J end by 5 bases, with 10 bases between. CDR3 sequence: CASSRRRDEQYF. Here the CDR3 DNA reads TGTGCCAGCAGCCGGCGGCGGGACGAGCAGTACTTC.

DNA for the CDR3: TGTGCCAGCAGCCTCGCGAGCCTTTCTAGCACAGATACGCAGTATTTT. Protein: CASSLASLSSTDTQYF. The V call is TRBV7-2, the J call TRBJ2-3; D is ambiguous. CDR3 length: 16 residues. Trimming cost V 5 bases and J 0 bases, with 15 bases left between them. Per germline, CDR1 SGHTA and CDR2 FQGNSA.

This clone was observed a handful of times. This chain connects TRBV4-1 to TRBJ2-7; unclear D gene. V dropped 1 base and J dropped 5 bases, with 9 bases sitting between them. CDR3 length equals 13 residues. CDR1 MGHRA and CDR2 YSYEKL come from the germline V gene. The chain's CDR3 is CASSQAGWDEQYF. For the CDR3, the DNA is TGCGCCAGCAGCCAAGCAGGTTGGGACGAGCAGTACTTC.